Listed below are T cell receptor beta chains from one sample, sequenced in a study of CD4+ T cells in melanoma. The repertoire was sequenced with immunoSEQ multiplex PCR; TCRdb's copy has only in-frame clones and lacks some. The table includes some 120,000 clones, about nine tenths detected once. The sequencing sample was made of peripheral blood. These TCRs come from a human donor with melanoma. Each CDR3 is given with its conserved first and last residue. The D gene is left open where the match is weak. Size is omitted from some rows. Given values are once, few, many or a class for expanded clones.

TRBD1	TRBV10-3	-	TRBJ1-4	TGTGCCATCAGTGAGGGGGACAGTAATGAAAAACTGTTTTTT	CAISEGDSNEKLFF
-	TRBV12-5	-	TRBJ1-1	TGTGCTAGTGGCCCCGGGGAATCGGTAGCTTTCTTT	CASGPGESVAFF
-	TRBV7-9	-	TRBJ2-5	TGTGCCAGCAGCTTAGCGGGGCAGATTGAGACCCAGTACTTC	CASSLAGQIETQYF
TRBD1	TRBV7-8	once	TRBJ2-2	TGTGCCAGCAGCAGAGGCAGGGGGCAGGGCACCGGGGAGCTGTTTTTT	CASSRGRGQGTGELFF
TRBD1	TRBV5-1	-	TRBJ2-1	TGCGCCAGCAGCTACAATCCCGGGACAGGGGGCAATGAGCAGTTCTTC	CASSYNPGTGGNEQFF
TRBD1	TRBV6-6	once	TRBJ2-7	TGTGCCAGCAGCCCCGGACAGGGGGCCTACGAGCAGTACTTC	CASSPGQGAYEQYF
-	TRBV7-9	-	TRBJ2-7	TGTGCCAGCAGCTTATCCGGGGGCCGGATTACGGAGCAGTACTTC	CASSLSGGRITEQYF
TRBD2	TRBV18	-	TRBJ2-7	TGTGCCAGCTCAGCGGGGGGGCCTTACGAGCAGTACTTC	CASSAGGPYEQYF
-	TRBV28	-	TRBJ1-2	TGTGCCAGCAGAGCGTCGGCGGAGGGCTACACCTTC	CASRASAEGYTF
-	TRBV12-2	-	TRBJ2-1	TGTGCAAGTCCCCAATTCCCCGGGACAGGGTCCTACAATGAGCAGTTCTTC	CASPQFPGTGSYNEQFF
-	TRBV13	many	TRBJ2-1	TGTGCCAGCAATTCCGGGACTTCCTTTGAGCAGTTCTTC	CASNSGTSFEQFF
-	TRBV5-1	-	TRBJ1-4	TGCGCCAGCTCTAGAACAGGGAGGGAGGCAACTAATGAAAAACTGTTTTTT	CASSRTGREATNEKLFF
TRBD1	TRBV7-2	-	TRBJ2-5	TGTGCCAGCAGCTCAATACAGGGGGCGATTAGGCAAGAGACCCAGTACTTC	CASSSIQGAIRQETQYF
-	TRBV7-9	-	TRBJ1-4	TGTGCCAGCAGCTTAGCTGCAGGACCACATGAAAAACTGTTTTTT	CASSLAAGPHEKLFF
TRBD1	TRBV6-5	-	TRBJ1-1	TGTGCCAGCAGCCCAGACAGGGGTGGAGCTTTCTTT	CASSPDRGGAFF
-	TRBV4-3	once	TRBJ2-3	TGCGCCAGCAGCCAAGACCCCGCGGGAAGCACAGATACGCAGTATTTT	CASSQDPAGSTDTQYF
-	TRBV5-1	-	TRBJ2-5	TGCGCCAGCAGCTTGGTTCTCGGTACCCAAGAGACCCAGTACTTC	CASSLVLGTQETQYF
-	TRBV18	-	TRBJ1-5	TGTGCCAGCTCACTGGACAGTTATTATAGCAATCAGCCCCAGCATTTT	CASSLDSYYSNQPQHF
TRBD2	TRBV5-1	-	TRBJ2-5	TGCGCCAGCAGCTTTAGCGGGGGGGCCGGAGAGACCCAGTACTTC	CASSFSGGAGETQYF
-	TRBV9	once	TRBJ1-2	TGTGCCAGCGGCCTTGGCGGAGCCTATGGCTACACCTTC	CASGLGGAYGYTF
TRBD1	TRBV6-4	-	TRBJ2-3	TGTGCCAGCAGTGCCGGACAGGGCACAGATACGCAGTATTTT	CASSAGQGTDTQYF
TRBD2	TRBV2	-	TRBJ2-3	TGTGCCAGCAATAGAGGACTAGCGGGGAACACAGATACGCAGTATTTT	CASNRGLAGNTDTQYF
-	TRBV4-1	-	TRBJ2-1	TGCGCCAGCAGCCAAGATGGGGCCCTGAGCTCCTACAATGAGCAGTTCTTC	CASSQDGALSSYNEQFF
-	TRBV5-1	-	TRBJ2-5	TGCGCCAGCAGCACCCGGGCAGGGATGGAGACCCAGTACTTC	CASSTRAGMETQYF
TRBD1	TRBV29-1	-	TRBJ2-5	TGCAGCGTTGAGGGACAGGGGTTCACCCAGTACTTC	CSVEGQGFTQYF
TRBD2	TRBV6-5	-	TRBJ2-3	TGTGCCAGCAGTTCGTGGACTAGCGGTAAAGATACGCAGTATTTT	CASSSWTSGKDTQYF
TRBD1	TRBV7-3	-	TRBJ2-1	TGTGCCAGCAGCTTAGGGACAGGGGAGTTGAGCAATGAGCAGTTCTTC	CASSLGTGELSNEQFF
-	TRBV6-5	-	TRBJ2-7	TGTGCCAGCAGTTACCGGTACGAGCAGTACTTC	CASSYRYEQYF
-	TRBV19	-	TRBJ2-1	TGTGCCAGTAGGGTACGGGCCCTCGCTTGGGATGAGCAGTTCTTC	CASRVRALAWDEQFF
TRBD1	TRBV11-2	-	TRBJ1-3	TGTGCCAGCAGCTACGGTGCCGGACAGGGGGGAAACACCATATATTTT	CASSYGAGQGGNTIYF
-	TRBV19	once	TRBJ2-7	TGTGCCAGTAGTAGCGGACTCCGCTTCTACGAGCAGTACTTC	CASSSGLRFYEQYF
-	TRBV19	-	TRBJ2-7	TGTGCCAGTAGTATAGGGAACTCCTACGAGCAGTACTTC	CASSIGNSYEQYF
-	TRBV28	-	TRBJ2-7	TGTGCCAGCAGTTTAAGGAGGGGGGGCTCCTACGAGCAGTACTTC	CASSLRRGGSYEQYF
-	TRBV25-1	-	TRBJ2-1	TGTGCCAGCAGTGACAGTAATTTGCAGGAGAAGCAGTTCTTC	CASSDSNLQEKQFF
-	TRBV7-2	-	TRBJ2-3	TGTGCCAGCAGCTTACCACCTACAGATACGCAGTATTTT	CASSLPPTDTQYF